Each of the 18 T cell receptor beta chains below was sequenced from the same sample in a study of CD8+ T cells in alopecia areata. RNA was isolated and reverse transcribed to cDNA, the sequencing template. Sequencing was performed with immunoSEQ multiplex PCR; in TCRdb, only in-frame clones are kept and a portion is missing. This repertoire holds around 290,000 clones, and none appear only once. Pooled cutaneous lymph node cells were sorted using CD4, CD8alpha, NKG2D, NKG2ACE and other markers. Sample: CD4+ T cells sorted from a lymph node. These receptors all come from a C3H/HeJ mouse with alopecia areata. The strain's MHC haplotype is H2-k.

On this clone: These gene names are mouse names. Read sequence stops 4 residues before the CDR3 end, and the germline J gene provides the missing end. The chain carries TRBV13-1 and TRBJ2-5; maybe TRBD1 (6 bases). Germline CDR1 reads NSHNY; CDR2 reads SYGAGN. The CDR3 extends over 15 amino acids. The CDR3 protein is CASSDVRGGEDTQYF. CDR3 DNA, as far as it was read: TGTGCCAGCAGTGATGTCAGGGGAGGAGAAGAC.

This clone showed up just a few times. The genes and germline here are from mouse. With the read ending 4 residues before the CDR3 end, the germline J gene is used to fill in that end. The chain joins TRBV17 to TRBJ2-7; perhaps TRBD1 as D (5 bases). Germline lookup yields CDR1 MNHDT and CDR2 YYDKIL. There are 12 residues in the CDR3. CDR3 DNA (partial): TGTGCTAGCAGTGGCTTCAGGGAT. Its protein product is CASSGFRD. The whole CDR3 protein is CASSGFRDEQYF.

Concerning this clone itself: Gene names follow the mouse nomenclature. The DNA ends 4 residues before the CDR3 does, and the rest of the CDR3 is filled in from the germline J gene. This chain uses TRBV1 with TRBJ2-5; 7 nucleotides match TRBD2. Germline V gene sequence: CDR1 NSQYPW, CDR2 LRSPGD (reference sequence). This CDR3 comprises 15 residues. CDR3 loop: CTCSASWGWKDTQYF. The sequenced CDR3 bases are TGCACCTGCAGTGCAAGCTGGGGGTGGAAAGAC.

On this clone: The listed genes are named as in mouse. The sequence runs out 4 residues before the end of the CDR3; the remainder is reconstructed from the germline J gene. The chain joins TRBV31 to TRBJ1-2; 9 bases line up with TRBD1. The CDR3 loop spans 12 amino acids. Germline V CDR1 and CDR2: GKSSPN, SITVG. After removal of 8 bases from V and 1 base from J, the junction contained 2 bases not matched to a gene. This CDR3 reads CAQDRGNSDYTF. CDR3 DNA (partial): TGTGCCCAGGACAGGGGAAACTCC.

A note on this clone: Mouse names are used for the genes. The CDR3 end is not reached by the read, which stops 4 residues before it; the germline J gene fills it in. This chain connects TRBV19 to TRBJ1-1; 7 bases match TRBD1. This CDR3 comprises 14 residues. CDR1 is FNHDT, CDR2 SITEND, per germline (reference sequence). CDR3 amino acids: CASSIERGRAEVFF. The CDR3 bases that were read are TGTGCCAGCAGTATAGAAAGGGGGCGCGCA.

This clone was seen a handful of times. The germline and genes are mouse ones. Read sequence stops 4 residues before the CDR3 end, and the germline J gene provides the missing end. The chain is built from TRBV1 and TRBJ1-1; 11 bases are shared with TRBD1. V shed 5 bases and J 0 bases; nucleotides not matched to a gene: 2. The CDR3 sequence is 15 residues long. Germline CDR1 and CDR2: NSQYPW and LRSPGD (reference sequence). The CDR3 loop is CTCSKGQGANTEVFF. CDR3 DNA, as far as it was read: TGCACCTGCAGTAAGGGACAGGGGGCAAACACA.

About this clone: Genes here carry mouse names. The read finishes 4 residues shy of the CDR3 end, and the germline J gene is used to complete it. V and J are TRBV1 and TRBJ1-2; 9 bases fit TRBD1. Trimming removed 0 bases from V and 2 bases from J; junction bases left unmatched: 4. CDR3 length equals 16 residues. Germline-derived CDR1 and CDR2 are NSQYPW and LRSPGD (reference sequence). The chain's CDR3 is CTCSADRGTGNSDYTF. The part of the CDR3 DNA that was read is TGCACCTGCAGTGCAGATCGGGGGACAGGGAACTCC. The full variable domain, with the rest looked up from reference TRBV1 and TRBJ1-2, is VTLLEQNPRWRLVPRGQAVNLRCILKNSQYPWMSWYQQDLQKQLQWLFTLRSPGDKEVKSLPGADYLATRVTDTELRLQVANMSQGRTLYCTCSADRGTGNSDYTFGSGTRLLVI.

As concerns this clone: Genes here carry mouse names. The CDR3 reads CASSLTDQDTQYF. The covered CDR3 bases are TGTGCCAGCAGTTTGACAGACCAAGAC. The chain joins TRBV14 to TRBJ2-5, with D possibly TRBD1 on 5 matching bases. The read halts 4 residues ahead of the CDR3 end, with the missing end drawn from the germline J gene. Trimming cost V 2 bases and J 1 base, with 5 bases left between them. Germline V gives CDR1 SGHDT, CDR2 FRDEAV. This CDR3 contains 13 residues.

On this clone itself: Mouse gene names apply. The CDR3 end is not reached by the read, which stops 4 residues before it; the germline J gene fills it in. The V gene is TRBV19, the J gene TRBJ2-2, with 12 positions matching TRBD1. The CDR3 loop spans 16 amino acids. V gave up 2 bases and J gave up 3 bases; unmatched junction bases: 2. Germline CDR1 FNHDT, CDR2 SITEND (reference sequence). The CDR3 loop reads CASSMGTGGYTGQLYF. The CDR3 bases that were read are TGTGCCAGCAGTATGGGGACAGGGGGCTACACCGGG.

At least ten counts were recorded for this clone. Gene names follow the mouse nomenclature. The read terminates 4 residues ahead of where the CDR3 ends, so the germline J gene completes it. This chain uses TRBV13-1 with TRBJ2-2; 8 positions match TRBD1. The CDR3 covers 14 residues. Germline-derived CDR1 and CDR2 are NSHNY and SYGAGN. V lost 6 bases, J lost 2 bases, and 3 bases stayed unmatched. The CDR3 loop reads CASTRTGNTGQLYF. The sequenced part of the CDR3 DNA is TGTGCCAGCACCCGGACAGGGAACACCGGG.

This clone was seen many times. Each gene name is a mouse one. With the read ending 4 residues before the CDR3 end, the germline J gene is used to fill in that end. The chain combines TRBV17 with TRBJ2-5; D call uncertain. Trimming shortened V by 2 bases and J by 2 bases, and 5 bases separated the two germline ends. Germline V gene lookup returns CDR1 MNHDT and CDR2 YYDKIL. The CDR3 runs to 13 residues. CDR3 region: CASSRNIQDTQYF. The sequenced CDR3 bases are TGTGCTAGCAGTAGAAACATCCAAGAC.

This clone has a handful of counts. The germline and genes are mouse ones. Coverage ceases 4 residues before the CDR3 finishes, and the germline J gene fills in the end. J is TRBJ2-5 and V is TRBV13-2, with D possibly TRBD2 on 6 matching bases. The V gene's germline CDR1 is NNHNN and CDR2 SYGAGS (reference sequence). This CDR3 has 14 residues. CDR3 region: CASGDRGGPDTQYF. The sequenced CDR3 bases are TGTGCCAGCGGTGATCGTGGGGGTCCGGAC.

This clone was found a few times. Gene names denote mouse genes. The CDR3 protein is CASGDALGSQNTLYF. The CDR3 DNA, read in part, is TGTGCCAGCGGTGATGCACTGGGGAGTCAAAAC. V gene TRBV13-2 combines with J gene TRBJ2-4; TRBD2 matches at 7 bases. The read comes to an end 4 residues before the CDR3 does, leaving the germline J gene to fill in the end. The germline CDR1 and CDR2 sequences are NNHNN and SYGAGS (reference sequence). The CDR3 loop spans 15 amino acids. With 0 bases clipped from V and 0 bases from J, the junction kept 1 base outside the gene matches.

Comments on this clone: The genes and germline here are from mouse. Read sequence stops 4 residues before the CDR3 end, and the germline J gene provides the missing end. This rearrangement joins TRBV14 to TRBJ2-7; no firm D call. Looked up from germline, CDR1 is SGHDT and CDR2 is FRDEAV. This CDR3 spans 11 amino acids. The CDR3 loop is CASSFQYEQYF. The sequenced part of the CDR3 DNA is TGTGCCAGCAGTTTCCAGTAT. Using reference TRBV14 and TRBJ2-7 for the parts outside the CDR3, the full variable domain is EAGVTQSPRYAVLQEGQAVSFWCDPISGHDTLYWYQQPRDQGPQLLVYFRDEAVIDNSQLPSDRFSAVRPKGTNSTLKIQSAKQGDTATYLCASSFQYEQYFGPGTRLTVL.

Concerning this clone: Any gene name here is a mouse gene name. Read data end 4 residues before the CDR3 end; the end is taken from the germline J gene. The chain joins TRBV1 to TRBJ2-2, with 8 bases that match TRBD1. There are 15 residues in the CDR3. The J segment lost 1 base and the V segment lost 4 bases, leaving 2 bases of the junction unmatched. Germline values: CDR1 NSQYPW, CDR2 LRSPGD (reference sequence). CDR3 DNA, as far as it was read: TGCACCTGCAGTGGGGGACAGGAAAACACCGGG. This sequence encodes CTCSGGQENTG. The full CDR3 sequence reads CTCSGGQENTGQLYF.

A note on this clone: All gene names here are mouse names. The read gets to within 3 residues of the CDR3 end, and the germline J gene fills in the rest. In the same sample, other DNA sequences code for this CDR3. The chain employs TRBV13-2 and TRBJ1-6; a weak D match, TRBD1 (6 bases). TRBJ1-6 is recorded as an ORF, its role being uncertain. The CDR3 loop spans 13 amino acids. The V end lost 5 bases, the J end lost 4 bases, and 7 bases lay between the germline ends. Germline V CDR1 and CDR2: NNHNN, SYGAGS (reference sequence). The covered CDR3 bases are TGTGCCAGCGGGGGACAATATAATTCGCCC. Amino acid sequence: CASGGQYNSP. The whole CDR3 protein is CASGGQYNSPLYF.

This clone was counted only a few times. Here the gene names and germline are mouse. The DNA ends 4 residues before the CDR3 does, and the rest of the CDR3 is filled in from the germline J gene. V is TRBV1 and J is TRBJ2-1, with D possibly TRBD1 on 5 matching bases. Germline V lookup: CDR1 NSQYPW, CDR2 LRSPGD (reference sequence). Trimming took off 3 bases at V and 1 base at J, with 10 bases between the two ends. The CDR3 runs 15 residues. The CDR3 is CTCSAAGMNYAEQFF. The CDR3 DNA, read in part, is TGCACCTGCAGTGCGGCAGGGATGAACTATGCT.

This clone was counted only a few times. Gene names follow the mouse nomenclature. The read ends 4 residues shy of where the CDR3 ends; the end is completed using the germline J gene. Within the sample, other DNA sequences also encode this same CDR3. V gene TRBV19 combines with J gene TRBJ2-5, with 8 bases aligning to TRBD1. CDR1 is FNHDT and CDR2 is SITEND in the germline V gene (reference sequence). J gave up 0 bases and V 2 bases, and 2 bases lay outside the gene matches. The CDR3 is made up of 15 amino acids. The sequenced CDR3 bases are TGTGCCAGCAGTATCCAGGGGGCGAACCAAGAC. It encodes CASSIQGANQD. The complete CDR3 sequence is CASSIQGANQDTQYF.